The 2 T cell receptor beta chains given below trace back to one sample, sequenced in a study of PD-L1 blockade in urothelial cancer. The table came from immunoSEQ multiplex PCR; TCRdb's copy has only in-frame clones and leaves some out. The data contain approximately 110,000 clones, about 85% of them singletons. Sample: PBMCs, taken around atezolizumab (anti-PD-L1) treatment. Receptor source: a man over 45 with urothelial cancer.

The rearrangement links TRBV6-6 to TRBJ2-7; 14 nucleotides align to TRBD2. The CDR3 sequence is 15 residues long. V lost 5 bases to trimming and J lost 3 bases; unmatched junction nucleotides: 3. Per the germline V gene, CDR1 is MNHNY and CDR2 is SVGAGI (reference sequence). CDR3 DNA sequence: TGTGCCAGCAGTCGACTAGCGGGAGGGGGCTACGAGCAGTACTTC. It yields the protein CASSRLAGGGYEQYF.

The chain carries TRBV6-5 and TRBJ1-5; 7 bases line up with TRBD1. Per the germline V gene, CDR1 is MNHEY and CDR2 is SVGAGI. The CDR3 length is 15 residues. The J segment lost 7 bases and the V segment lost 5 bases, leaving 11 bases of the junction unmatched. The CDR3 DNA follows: TGTGCCAGCAGTATGACAGGGTCCGGAAGACAGCCCCAGCATTTT. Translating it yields CASSMTGSGRQPQHF.